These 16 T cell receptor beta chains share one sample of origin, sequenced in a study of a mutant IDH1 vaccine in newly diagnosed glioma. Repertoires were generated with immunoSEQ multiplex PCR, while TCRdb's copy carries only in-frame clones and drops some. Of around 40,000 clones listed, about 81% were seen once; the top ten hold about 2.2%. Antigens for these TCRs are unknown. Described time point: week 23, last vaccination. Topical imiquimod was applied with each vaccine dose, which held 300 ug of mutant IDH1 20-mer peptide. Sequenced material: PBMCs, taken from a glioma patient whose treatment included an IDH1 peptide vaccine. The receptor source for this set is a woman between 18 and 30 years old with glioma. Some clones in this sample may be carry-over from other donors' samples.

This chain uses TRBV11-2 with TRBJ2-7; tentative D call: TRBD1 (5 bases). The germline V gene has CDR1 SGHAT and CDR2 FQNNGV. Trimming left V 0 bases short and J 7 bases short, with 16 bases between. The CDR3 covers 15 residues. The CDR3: CASSLDRVGAPEQYF. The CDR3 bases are TGTGCCAGCAGCTTAGATAGAGTAGGGGCACCGGAGCAGTACTTC.

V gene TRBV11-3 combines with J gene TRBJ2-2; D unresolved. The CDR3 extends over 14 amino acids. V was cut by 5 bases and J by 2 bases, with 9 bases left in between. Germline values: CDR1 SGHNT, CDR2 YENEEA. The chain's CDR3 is CASSPRTNTGELFF. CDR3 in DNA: TGTGCCAGCAGCCCCCGGACCAACACCGGGGAGCTGTTTTTT.

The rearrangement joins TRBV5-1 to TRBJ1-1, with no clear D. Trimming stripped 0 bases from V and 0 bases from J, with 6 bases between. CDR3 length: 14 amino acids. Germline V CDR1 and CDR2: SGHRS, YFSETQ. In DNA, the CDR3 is TGCGCCAGCAGCTTGGGCGCTTTGAACACTGAAGCTTTCTTT. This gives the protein CASSLGALNTEAFF.

The CDR3 loop reads CASSIGQGARYGYTF. CDR3 DNA sequence: TGTGCCAGTAGTATAGGCCAGGGGGCAAGGTATGGCTACACCTTC. V gene TRBV19 combines with J gene TRBJ1-2, with 8 bases lining up with TRBD1. V lost 1 base, J lost 5 bases, and 6 bases stayed unmatched. The CDR3 totals 15 residues. Germline V gives CDR1 LNHDA, CDR2 SQIVND (reference sequence). Full variable domain (missing parts from reference TRBV19 and TRBJ1-2): DGGITQSPKYLFRKEGQNVTLSCEQNLNHDAMYWYRQDPGQGLRLIYYSQIVNDFQKGDIAEGYSVSREKKESFPLTVTSAQKNPTAFYLCASSIGQGARYGYTFGSGTRLTVV.

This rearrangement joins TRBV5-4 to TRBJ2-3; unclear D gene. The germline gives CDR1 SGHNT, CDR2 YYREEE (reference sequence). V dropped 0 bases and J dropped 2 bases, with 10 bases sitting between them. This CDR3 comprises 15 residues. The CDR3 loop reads CASSLGQDITDTQYF. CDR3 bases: TGTGCCAGCAGCTTGGGCCAAGACATCACAGATACGCAGTATTTT.

This CDR3 is CASSLGTGELFF. Written as DNA, the CDR3 is TGTGCCAGTTCCTTGGGGACCGGGGAGCTGTTTTTT. The chain joins TRBV19 to TRBJ2-2, with no clear D. The ends were cut back, 8 bases at V and 5 bases at J, with 9 bases in the middle. CDR1 is LNHDA and CDR2 is SQIVND in the germline V gene (reference sequence). CDR3 size: 12 residues.

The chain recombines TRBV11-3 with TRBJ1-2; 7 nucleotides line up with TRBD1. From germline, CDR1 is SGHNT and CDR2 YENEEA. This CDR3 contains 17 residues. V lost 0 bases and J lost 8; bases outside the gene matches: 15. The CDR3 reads CASSLEWQGEDLVGYTF. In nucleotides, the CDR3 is TGTGCCAGCAGCTTAGAGTGGCAGGGGGAGGACCTCGTAGGCTACACCTTC.

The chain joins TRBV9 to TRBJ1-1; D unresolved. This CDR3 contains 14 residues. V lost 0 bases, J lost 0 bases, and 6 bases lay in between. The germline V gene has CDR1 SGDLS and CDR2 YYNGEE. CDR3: CASSVGILNTEAFF. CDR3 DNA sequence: TGTGCCAGCAGCGTAGGAATCCTGAACACTGAAGCTTTCTTT.

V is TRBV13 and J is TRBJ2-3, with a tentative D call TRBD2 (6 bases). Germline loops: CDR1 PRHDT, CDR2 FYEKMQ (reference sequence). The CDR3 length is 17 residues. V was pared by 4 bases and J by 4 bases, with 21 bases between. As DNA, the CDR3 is TGTGCCAGCAGCTCATGGGAGGAGGGTGGCTTAGCAGATACGCAGTATTTT. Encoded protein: CASSSWEEGGLADTQYF. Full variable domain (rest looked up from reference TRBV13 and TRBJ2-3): AAGVIQSPRHLIKEKRETATLKCYPIPRHDTVYWYQQGPGQDPQFLISFYEKMQSDKGSIPDRFSAQQFSDYHSELNMSSLELGDSALYFCASSSWEEGGLADTQYFGPGTRLTVL.

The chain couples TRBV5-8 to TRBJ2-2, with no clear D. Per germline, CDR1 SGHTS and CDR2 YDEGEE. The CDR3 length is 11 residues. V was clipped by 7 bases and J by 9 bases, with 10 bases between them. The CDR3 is CASLSRRELFF. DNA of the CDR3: TGTGCCAGCTTGAGCCGCAGGGAGCTGTTTTTT.

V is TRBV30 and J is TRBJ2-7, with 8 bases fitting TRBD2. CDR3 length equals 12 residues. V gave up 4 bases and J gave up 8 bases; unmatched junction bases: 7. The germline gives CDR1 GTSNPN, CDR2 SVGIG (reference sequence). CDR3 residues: CAWKASGQKQYF. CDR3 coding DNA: TGTGCCTGGAAGGCTAGCGGGCAAAAGCAGTACTTC.

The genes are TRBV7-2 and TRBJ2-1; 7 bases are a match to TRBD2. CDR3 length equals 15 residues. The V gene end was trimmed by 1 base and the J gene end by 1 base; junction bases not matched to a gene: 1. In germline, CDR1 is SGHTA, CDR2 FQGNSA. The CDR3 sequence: CASSLEGGSYNEQFF. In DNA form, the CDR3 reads TGTGCCAGCAGCTTAGAGGGAGGGTCCTACAATGAGCAGTTCTTC.

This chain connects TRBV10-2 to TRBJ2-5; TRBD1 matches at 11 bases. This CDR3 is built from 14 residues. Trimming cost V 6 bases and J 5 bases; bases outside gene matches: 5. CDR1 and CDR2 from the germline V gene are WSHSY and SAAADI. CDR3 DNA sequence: TGCGCCAGCAGGGACAGGGGGCATTGGGAGACCCAGTACTTC. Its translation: CASRDRGHWETQYF.

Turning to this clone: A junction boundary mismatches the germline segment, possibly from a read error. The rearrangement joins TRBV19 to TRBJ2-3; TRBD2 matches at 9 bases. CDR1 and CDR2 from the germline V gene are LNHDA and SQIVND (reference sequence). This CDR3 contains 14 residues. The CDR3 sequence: CASSGSGSIDTQYF. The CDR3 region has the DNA TGTGCCAGTAGCGGTAGCGGGAGCATAGATACGCAGTATTTT.

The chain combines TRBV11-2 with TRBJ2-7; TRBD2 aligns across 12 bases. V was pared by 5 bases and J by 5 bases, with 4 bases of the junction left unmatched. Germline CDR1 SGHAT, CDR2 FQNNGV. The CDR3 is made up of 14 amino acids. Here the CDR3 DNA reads TGTGCCAGCAGCCACAGACTAGCGGGAGACGAGCAGTACTTC. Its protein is CASSHRLAGDEQYF.

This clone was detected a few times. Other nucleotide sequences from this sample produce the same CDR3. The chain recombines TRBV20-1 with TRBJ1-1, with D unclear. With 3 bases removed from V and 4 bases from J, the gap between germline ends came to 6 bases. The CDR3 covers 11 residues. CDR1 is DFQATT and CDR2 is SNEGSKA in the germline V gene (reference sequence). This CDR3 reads CSARGATEAFF. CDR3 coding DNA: TGCAGTGCTAGGGGTGCCACTGAAGCTTTCTTT.